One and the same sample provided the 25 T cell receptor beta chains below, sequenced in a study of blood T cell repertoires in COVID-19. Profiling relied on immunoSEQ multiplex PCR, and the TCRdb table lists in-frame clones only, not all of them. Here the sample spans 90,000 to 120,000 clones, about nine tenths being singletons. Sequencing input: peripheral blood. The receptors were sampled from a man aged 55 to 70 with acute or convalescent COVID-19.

As DNA, the CDR3 is TGTGCCAGCACCGAAAGGACAGGGAACCAGCCCCAGCATTTT. Translated, it gives CASTERTGNQPQHF. The genes are TRBV6-5 and TRBJ1-5, with 8 bases that match TRBD1. The CDR3 runs to 14 residues. Germline V CDR1 and CDR2: MNHEY, SVGAGI. The junction had 9 bases not matched to a gene; V was cut back by 7 bases and J by 7 bases.

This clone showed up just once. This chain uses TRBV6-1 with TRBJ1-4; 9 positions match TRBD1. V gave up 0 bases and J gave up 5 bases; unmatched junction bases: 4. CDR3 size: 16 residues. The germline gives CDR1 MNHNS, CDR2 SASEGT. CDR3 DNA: TGTGCCAGCAGTGAAGCGAGGGGACAGGGAAATGAAAAACTGTTTTTT. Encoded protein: CASSEARGQGNEKLFF.

The CDR3 spells CASSPVAGSANTGELFF. The CDR3 nucleotides are TGTGCCAGCTCACCAGTCGCGGGTAGCGCGAACACCGGGGAGCTGTTTTTT. The chain has TRBV18 and TRBJ2-2, with D possibly being TRBD2 (5 bases). The V and J ends lost 2 bases and 0 bases respectively, with 13 bases between them. The CDR3 spans 17 residues. Germline V CDR1 and CDR2: KGHSH, LQKENI. Using reference TRBV18 and TRBJ2-2 for the parts outside the CDR3, the full variable domain is NAGVMQNPRHLVRRRGQEARLRCSPMKGHSHVYWYRQLPEEGLKFMVYLQKENIIDESGMPKERFSAEFPKEGPSILRIQQVVRGDSAAYFCASSPVAGSANTGELFFGEGSRLTVL.

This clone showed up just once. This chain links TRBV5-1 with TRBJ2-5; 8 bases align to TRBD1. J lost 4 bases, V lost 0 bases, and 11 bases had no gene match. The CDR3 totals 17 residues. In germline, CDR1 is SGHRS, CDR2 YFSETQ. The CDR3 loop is CASSLEWAGGFGETQYF. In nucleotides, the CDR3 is TGCGCCAGCAGCTTGGAATGGGCAGGGGGCTTCGGAGAGACCCAGTACTTC.

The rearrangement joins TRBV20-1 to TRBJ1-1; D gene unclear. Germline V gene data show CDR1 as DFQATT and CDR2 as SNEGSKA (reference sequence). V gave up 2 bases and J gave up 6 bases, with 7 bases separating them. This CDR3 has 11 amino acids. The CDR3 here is CSARRGAEAFF. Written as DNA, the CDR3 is TGCAGTGCTAGACGCGGGGCTGAAGCTTTCTTT.

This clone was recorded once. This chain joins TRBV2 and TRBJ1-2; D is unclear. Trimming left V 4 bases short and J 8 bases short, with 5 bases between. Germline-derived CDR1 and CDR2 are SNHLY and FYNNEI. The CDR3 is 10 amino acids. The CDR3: CASSGPGYTF. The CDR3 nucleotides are TGTGCCAGCAGTGGGCCCGGCTACACCTTC. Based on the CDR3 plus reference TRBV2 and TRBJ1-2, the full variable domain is EPEVTQTPSHQVTQMGQEVILRCVPISNHLYFYWYRQILGQKVEFLVSFYNNEISEKSEIFDDQFSVERPDGSNFTLKIRSTKLEDSAMYFCASSGPGYTFGSGTRLTVV.

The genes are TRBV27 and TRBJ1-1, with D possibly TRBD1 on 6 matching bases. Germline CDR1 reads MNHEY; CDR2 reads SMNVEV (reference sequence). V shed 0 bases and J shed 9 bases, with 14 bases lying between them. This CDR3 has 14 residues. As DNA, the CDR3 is TGTGCCAGCAGTTTATCAGGGACATCCCTCAAAGCTTTCTTT. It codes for CASSLSGTSLKAFF.

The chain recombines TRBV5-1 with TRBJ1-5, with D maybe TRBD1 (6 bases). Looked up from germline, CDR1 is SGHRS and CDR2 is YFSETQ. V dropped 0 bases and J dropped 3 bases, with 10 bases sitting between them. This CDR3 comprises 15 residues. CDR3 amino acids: CASSLEGDFNQPQHF. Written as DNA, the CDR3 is TGCGCCAGCAGCTTGGAGGGGGATTTCAATCAGCCCCAGCATTTT.

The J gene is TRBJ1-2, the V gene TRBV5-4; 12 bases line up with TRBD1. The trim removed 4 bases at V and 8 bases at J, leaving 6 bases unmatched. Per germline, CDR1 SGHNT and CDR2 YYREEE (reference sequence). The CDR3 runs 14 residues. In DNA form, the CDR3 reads TGTGCCAGCAGCCCGGGCGGGACAGGGGGCGGCTACACCTTC. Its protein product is CASSPGGTGGGYTF.

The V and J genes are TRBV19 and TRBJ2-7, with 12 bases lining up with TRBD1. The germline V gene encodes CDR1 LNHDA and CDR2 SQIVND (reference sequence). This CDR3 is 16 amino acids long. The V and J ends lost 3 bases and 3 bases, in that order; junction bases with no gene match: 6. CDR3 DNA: TGTGCCAGTAGTATTGGGGGACAGGGGGCATACTACGAGCAGTACTTC. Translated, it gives CASSIGGQGAYYEQYF.

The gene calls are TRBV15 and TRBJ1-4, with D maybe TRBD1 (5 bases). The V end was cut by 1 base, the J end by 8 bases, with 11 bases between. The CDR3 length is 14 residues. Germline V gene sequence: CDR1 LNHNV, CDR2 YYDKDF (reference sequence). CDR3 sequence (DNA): TGTGCCACCAGCAGAGGTGGGGGGACCGAAAAACTGTTTTTT. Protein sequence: CATSRGGGTEKLFF.

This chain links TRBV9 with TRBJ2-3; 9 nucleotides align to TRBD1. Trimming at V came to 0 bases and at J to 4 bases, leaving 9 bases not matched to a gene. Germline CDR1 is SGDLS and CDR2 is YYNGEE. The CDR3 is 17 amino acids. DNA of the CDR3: TGTGCCAGCAGCGTAGCTAAGGGACAGGGTGGGTCAGATACGCAGTATTTT. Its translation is CASSVAKGQGGSDTQYF. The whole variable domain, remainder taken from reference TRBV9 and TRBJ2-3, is DSGVTQTPKHLITATGQRVTLRCSPRSGDLSVYWYQQSLDQGLQFLIQYYNGEERAKGNILERFSAQQFPDLHSELNLSSLELGDSALYFCASSVAKGQGGSDTQYFGPGTRLTVL.

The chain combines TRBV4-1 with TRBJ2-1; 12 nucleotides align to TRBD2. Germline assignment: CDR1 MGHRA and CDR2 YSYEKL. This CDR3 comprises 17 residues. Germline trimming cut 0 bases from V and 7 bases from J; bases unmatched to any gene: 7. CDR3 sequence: CASSQDRFGTSGNEQFF. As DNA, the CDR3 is TGCGCCAGCAGCCAAGATAGGTTCGGGACTAGCGGGAATGAGCAGTTCTTC.

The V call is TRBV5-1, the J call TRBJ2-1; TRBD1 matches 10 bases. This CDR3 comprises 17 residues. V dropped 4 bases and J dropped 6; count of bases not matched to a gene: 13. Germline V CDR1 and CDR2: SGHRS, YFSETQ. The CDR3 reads CASSPTPGTGAGNEQFF. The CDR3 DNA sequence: TGCGCCAGCAGCCCAACGCCCGGGACAGGGGCCGGCAATGAGCAGTTCTTC.

CDR3: CASSRTPGSDEQFF. The CDR3 region has the DNA TGTGCCAGCAGCCGGACCCCAGGGTCGGATGAGCAGTTCTTC. This sequence joins TRBV27 and TRBJ2-1, with a possible D match to TRBD1 (5 bases). Trimming took 6 bases from V and 8 from J, leaving 17 bases between them. The CDR3 extends over 14 amino acids. Germline values: CDR1 MNHEY, CDR2 SMNVEV (reference sequence).

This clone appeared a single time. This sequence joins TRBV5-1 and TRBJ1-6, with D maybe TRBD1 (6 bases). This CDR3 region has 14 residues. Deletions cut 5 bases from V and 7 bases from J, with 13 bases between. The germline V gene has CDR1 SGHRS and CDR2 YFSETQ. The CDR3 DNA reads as TGCGCCAGCAGGGGGGACAACCTGAATTCACCCCTCCACTTT. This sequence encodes CASRGDNLNSPLHF.

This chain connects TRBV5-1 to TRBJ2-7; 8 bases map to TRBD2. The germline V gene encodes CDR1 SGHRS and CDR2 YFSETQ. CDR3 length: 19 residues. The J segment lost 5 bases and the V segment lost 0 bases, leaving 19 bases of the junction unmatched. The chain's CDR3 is CASSLVPTSAVYPENEQYF. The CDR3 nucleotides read TGCGCCAGCAGCTTGGTTCCGACTAGCGCCGTTTACCCGGAAAACGAGCAGTACTTC.

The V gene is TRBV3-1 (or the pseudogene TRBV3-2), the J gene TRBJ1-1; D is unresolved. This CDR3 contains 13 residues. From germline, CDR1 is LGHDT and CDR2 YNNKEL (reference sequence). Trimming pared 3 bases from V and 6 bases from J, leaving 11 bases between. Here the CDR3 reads CASSHGEVSEAFF. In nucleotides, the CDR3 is TGTGCCAGCAGCCACGGGGAGGTCTCTGAAGCTTTCTTT.

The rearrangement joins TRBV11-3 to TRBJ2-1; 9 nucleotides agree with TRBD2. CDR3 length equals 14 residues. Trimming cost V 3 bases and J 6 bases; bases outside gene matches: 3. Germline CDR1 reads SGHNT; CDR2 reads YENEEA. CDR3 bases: TGTGCCAGCAGCTTTTCTAGCGGGGTCAATGAGCAGTTCTTC. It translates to CASSFSSGVNEQFF.

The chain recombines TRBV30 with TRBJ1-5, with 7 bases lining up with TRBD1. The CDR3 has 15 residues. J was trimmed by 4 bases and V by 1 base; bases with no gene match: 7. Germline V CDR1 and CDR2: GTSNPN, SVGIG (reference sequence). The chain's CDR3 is CAWSAYGTVNQPQHF. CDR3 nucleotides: TGTGCCTGGAGTGCCTACGGGACAGTTAATCAGCCCCAGCATTTT.

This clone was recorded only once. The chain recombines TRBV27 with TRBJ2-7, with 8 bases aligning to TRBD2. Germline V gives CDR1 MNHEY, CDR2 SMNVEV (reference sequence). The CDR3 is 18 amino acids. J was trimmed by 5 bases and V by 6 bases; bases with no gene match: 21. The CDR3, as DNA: TGTGCCAGCAGGCAGTCAGGGCTAGCGGGCCAAATTTGGGACGAGCAGTACTTC. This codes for CASRQSGLAGQIWDEQYF.

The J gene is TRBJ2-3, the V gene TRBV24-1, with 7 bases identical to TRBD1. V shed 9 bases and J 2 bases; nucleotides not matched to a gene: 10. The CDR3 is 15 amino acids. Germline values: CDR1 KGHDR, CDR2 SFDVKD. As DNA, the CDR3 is TGTGCCACCTCAGACGGACAGGATTCCACAGATACGCAGTATTTT. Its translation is CATSDGQDSTDTQYF.

The CDR3 protein is CASSLSRAAGYGYTF. The CDR3 DNA sequence: TGTGCCAGCAGTTTATCACGGGCAGCGGGCTATGGCTACACCTTC. This chain uses TRBV27 with TRBJ1-2; D remains ambiguous. Trimming pared 0 bases from V and 4 bases from J, leaving 12 bases between. This CDR3 is built from 15 residues. The V gene's germline CDR1 is MNHEY and CDR2 SMNVEV (reference sequence).

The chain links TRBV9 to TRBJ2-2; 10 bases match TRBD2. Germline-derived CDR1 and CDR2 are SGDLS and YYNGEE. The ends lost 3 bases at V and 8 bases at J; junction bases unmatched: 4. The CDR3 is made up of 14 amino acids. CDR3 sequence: CASSGVSGRGELFF. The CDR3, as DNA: TGTGCCAGCAGCGGAGTTAGCGGGAGGGGGGAGCTGTTTTTT.

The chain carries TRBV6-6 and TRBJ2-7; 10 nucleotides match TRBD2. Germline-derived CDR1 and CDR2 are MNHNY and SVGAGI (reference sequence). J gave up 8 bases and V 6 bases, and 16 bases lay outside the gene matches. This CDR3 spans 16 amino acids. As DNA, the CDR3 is TGTGCCAGCAGCCCCCTAGGGAGCGGGAGGGAAAACAAGCAGTACTTC. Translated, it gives CASSPLGSGRENKQYF.